This T cell receptor beta chain stems from a study of T cell responses to AZD1222 COVID-19 vaccine. At the level of the study: Pooling covered second doses at about 4 or about 12 weeks.

Using immunoSEQ multiplex PCR, the repertoire was profiled, and TCRdb retains in-frame clones only, with some absent. Here the sample spans approximately 100,000 clones, approximately 90% being singletons. Germline CDR1 reads MNHEY; CDR2 reads SVGEGT. V lost 5 bases to trimming and J lost 2 bases; unmatched junction nucleotides: 13. The CDR3 spans 17 residues. Findings and limits, study-wide: Baseline antibody screening turned up just a handful of seropositive AZD1222 recipients. Targets within unmutated variant regions were reportedly found for nearly half of spike-specific TCRs. A rise in Spike-specific TCR breadth and depth followed two AZD1222 doses.

A word on this clone: Its antigen is not known.

Specimen: peripheral blood, collected on day 0 of AZD1222 vaccination. This chain uses TRBV6-2 or TRBV6-3 with TRBJ1-2; TRBD1 aligns across 8 bases. The clonotype originates from an adult in good health. CDR3 nucleotides: TGTGCCAGCAGTACCCCCCCCGGGACAGGACAAAACTATGGCTACACCTTC. Encoded protein: CASSTPPGTGQNYGYTF.